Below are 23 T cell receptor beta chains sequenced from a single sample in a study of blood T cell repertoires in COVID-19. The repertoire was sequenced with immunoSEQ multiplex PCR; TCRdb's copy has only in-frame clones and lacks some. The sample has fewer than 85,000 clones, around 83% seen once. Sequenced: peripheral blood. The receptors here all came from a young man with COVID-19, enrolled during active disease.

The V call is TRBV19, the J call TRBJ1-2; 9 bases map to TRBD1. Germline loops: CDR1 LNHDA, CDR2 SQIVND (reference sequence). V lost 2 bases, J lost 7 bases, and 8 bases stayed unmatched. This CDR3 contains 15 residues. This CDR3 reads CASSINRDRASGYTF. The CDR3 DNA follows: TGTGCCAGTAGTATAAACCGGGACAGGGCTTCTGGCTACACCTTC.

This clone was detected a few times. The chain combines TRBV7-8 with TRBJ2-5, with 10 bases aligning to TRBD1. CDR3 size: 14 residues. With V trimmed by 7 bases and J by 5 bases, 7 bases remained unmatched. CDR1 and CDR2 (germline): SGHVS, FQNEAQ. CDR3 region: CASTPGQGIETQYF. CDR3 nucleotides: TGTGCCAGCACACCGGGACAGGGGATTGAGACCCAGTACTTC.

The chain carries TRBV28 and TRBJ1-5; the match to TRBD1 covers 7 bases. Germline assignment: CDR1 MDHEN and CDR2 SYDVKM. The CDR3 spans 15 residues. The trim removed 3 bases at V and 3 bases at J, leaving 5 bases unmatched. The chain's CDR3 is CASSFTGENNQPQHF. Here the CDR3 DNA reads TGTGCCAGCAGTTTCACAGGGGAGAACAATCAGCCCCAGCATTTT.

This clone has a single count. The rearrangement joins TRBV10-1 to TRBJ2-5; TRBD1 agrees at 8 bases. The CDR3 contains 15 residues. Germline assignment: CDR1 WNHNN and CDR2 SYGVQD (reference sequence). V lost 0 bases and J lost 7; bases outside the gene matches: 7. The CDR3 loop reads CASSESGQERWTQYF. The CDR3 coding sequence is TGCGCCAGCAGTGAGTCGGGACAGGAGCGTTGGACCCAGTACTTC.

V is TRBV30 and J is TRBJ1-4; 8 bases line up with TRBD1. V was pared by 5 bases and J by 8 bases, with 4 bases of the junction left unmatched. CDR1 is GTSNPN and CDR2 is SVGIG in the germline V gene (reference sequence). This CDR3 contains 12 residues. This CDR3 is CAWDRGGEKLFF. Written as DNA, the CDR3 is TGTGCCTGGGACAGGGGAGGCGAAAAACTGTTTTTT.

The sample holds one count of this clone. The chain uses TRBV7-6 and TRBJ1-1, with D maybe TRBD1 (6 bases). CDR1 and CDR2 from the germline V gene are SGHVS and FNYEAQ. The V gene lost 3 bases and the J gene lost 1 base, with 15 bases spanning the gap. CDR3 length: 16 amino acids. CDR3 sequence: CASSLNQGHPNTEAFF. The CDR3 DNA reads TGTGCCAGCAGCTTGAACCAGGGGCACCCGAACACTGAAGCTTTCTTT. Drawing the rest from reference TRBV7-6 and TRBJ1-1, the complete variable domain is GAGVSQSPRYKVTKRGQDVALRCDPISGHVSLYWYRQALGQGPEFLTYFNYEAQQDKSGLPNDRFSAERPEGSISTLTIQRTEQRDSAMYRCASSLNQGHPNTEAFFGQGTRLTVV.

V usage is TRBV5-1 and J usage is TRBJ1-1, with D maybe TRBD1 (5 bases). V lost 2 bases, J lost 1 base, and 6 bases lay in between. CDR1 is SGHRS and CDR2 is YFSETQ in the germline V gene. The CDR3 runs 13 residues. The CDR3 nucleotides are TGCGCCAGCAGCTTAACAGGGAACACTGAAGCTTTCTTT. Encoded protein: CASSLTGNTEAFF.

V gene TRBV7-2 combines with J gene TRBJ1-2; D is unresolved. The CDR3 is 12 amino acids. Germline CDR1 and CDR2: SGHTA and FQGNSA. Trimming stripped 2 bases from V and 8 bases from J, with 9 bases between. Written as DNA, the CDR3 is TGTGCCAGCAGCTTATCATTGAGGGGCTACACCTTC. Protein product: CASSLSLRGYTF.

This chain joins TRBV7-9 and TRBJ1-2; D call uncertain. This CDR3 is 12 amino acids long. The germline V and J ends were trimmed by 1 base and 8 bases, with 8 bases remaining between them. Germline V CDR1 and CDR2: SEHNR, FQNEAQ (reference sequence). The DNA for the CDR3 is TGTGCCAGCAGCTTAGACAGTCGCGGCTACACCTTC. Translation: CASSLDSRGYTF. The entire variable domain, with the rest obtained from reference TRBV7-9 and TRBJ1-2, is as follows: DTGVSQNPRHKITKRGQNVTFRCDPISEHNRLYWYRQTLGQGPEFLTYFQNEAQLEKSRLLSDRFSAERPKGSFSTLEIQRTEQGDSAMYLCASSLDSRGYTFGSGTRLTVV.

The CDR3 sequence: CASSTGQGSYEQYF. CDR3 DNA sequence: TGCGCCAGCAGCACGGGACAGGGCTCCTACGAGCAGTACTTC. The chain has TRBV5-1 and TRBJ2-7, with TRBD1 matching 9 bases. V lost 4 bases, J lost 0 bases, and 2 bases stayed unmatched. The length of the CDR3 is 14 residues. CDR1 and CDR2 (germline): SGHRS, YFSETQ.

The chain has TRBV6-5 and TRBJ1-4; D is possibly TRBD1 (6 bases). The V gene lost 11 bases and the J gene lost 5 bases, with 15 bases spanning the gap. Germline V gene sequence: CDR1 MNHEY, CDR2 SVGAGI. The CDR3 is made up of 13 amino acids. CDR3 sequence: CAGATGSNEKLFF. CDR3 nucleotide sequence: TGTGCCGGGGCAACAGGGTCCAATGAAAAACTGTTTTTT.

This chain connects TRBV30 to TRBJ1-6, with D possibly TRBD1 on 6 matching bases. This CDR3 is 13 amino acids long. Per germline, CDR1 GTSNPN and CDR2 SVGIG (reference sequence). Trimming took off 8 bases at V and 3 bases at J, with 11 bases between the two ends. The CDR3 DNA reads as TGTGCCCTGGGCAGGGGCTATAATTCACCCCTCCACTTT. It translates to CALGRGYNSPLHF.

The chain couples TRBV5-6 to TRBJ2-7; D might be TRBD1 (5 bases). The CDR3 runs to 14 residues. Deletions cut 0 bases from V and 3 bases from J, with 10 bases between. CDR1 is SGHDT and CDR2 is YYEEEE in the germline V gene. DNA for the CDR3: TGTGCCAGCAGCTTGGCCAGGGCCCTCTACGAGCAGTACTTC. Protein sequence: CASSLARALYEQYF.

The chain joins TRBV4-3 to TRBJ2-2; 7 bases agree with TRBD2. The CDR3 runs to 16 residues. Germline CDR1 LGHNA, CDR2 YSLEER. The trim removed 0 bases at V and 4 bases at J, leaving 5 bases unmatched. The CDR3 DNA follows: TGCGCCAGCAGCCAAGATAGCGGGTTGGGCACCGGGGAGCTGTTTTTT. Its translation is CASSQDSGLGTGELFF.

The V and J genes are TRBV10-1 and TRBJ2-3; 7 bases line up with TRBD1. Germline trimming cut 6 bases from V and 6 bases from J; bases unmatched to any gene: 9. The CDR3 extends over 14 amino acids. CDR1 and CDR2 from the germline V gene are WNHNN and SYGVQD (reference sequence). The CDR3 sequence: CASSQTGTLDTQYF. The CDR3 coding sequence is TGCGCCAGCAGCCAGACAGGGACCTTGGATACGCAGTATTTT.

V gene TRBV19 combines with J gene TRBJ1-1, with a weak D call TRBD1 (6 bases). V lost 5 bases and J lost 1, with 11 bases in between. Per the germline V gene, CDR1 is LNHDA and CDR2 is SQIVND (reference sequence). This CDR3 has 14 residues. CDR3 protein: CASSFGQPNTEAFF. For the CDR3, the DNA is TGTGCCAGTAGTTTCGGACAGCCGAACACTGAAGCTTTCTTT.

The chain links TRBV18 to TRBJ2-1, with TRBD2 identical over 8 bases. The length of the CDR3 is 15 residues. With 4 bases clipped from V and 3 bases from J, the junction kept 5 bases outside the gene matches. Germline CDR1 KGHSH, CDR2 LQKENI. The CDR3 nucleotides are TGTGCCAGCTCACGGGGAAGCGGGAGCTACAATGAGCAGTTCTTC. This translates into CASSRGSGSYNEQFF.

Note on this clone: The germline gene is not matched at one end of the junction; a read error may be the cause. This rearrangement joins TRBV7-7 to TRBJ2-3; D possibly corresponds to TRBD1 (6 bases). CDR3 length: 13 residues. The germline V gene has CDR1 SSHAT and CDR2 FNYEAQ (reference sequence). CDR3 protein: CASSLGDIDTQYF. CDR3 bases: TGTGCTAGCAGCTTGGGGGACATAGATACGCAGTATTTT.

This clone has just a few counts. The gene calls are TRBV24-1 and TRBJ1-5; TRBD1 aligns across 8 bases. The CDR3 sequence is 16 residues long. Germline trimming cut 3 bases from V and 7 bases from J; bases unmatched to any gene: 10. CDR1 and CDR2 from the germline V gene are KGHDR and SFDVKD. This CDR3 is CATSDGGQDPGQPQHF. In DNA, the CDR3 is TGTGCCACCAGTGATGGGGGACAGGACCCCGGGCAGCCCCAGCATTTT.

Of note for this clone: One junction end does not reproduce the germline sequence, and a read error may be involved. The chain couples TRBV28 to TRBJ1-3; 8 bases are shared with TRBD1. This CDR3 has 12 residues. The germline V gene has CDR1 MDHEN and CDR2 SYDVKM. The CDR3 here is CASSPPTGVLGF. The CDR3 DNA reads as TGTGCCAGCAGTCCCCCGACAGGGGTTCTGGGGTTT. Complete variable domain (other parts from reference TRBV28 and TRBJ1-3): DVKVTQSSRYLVKRTGEKVFLECVQDMDHENMFWYRQDPGLGLRLIYFSYDVKMKEKGDIPEGYSVSREKKERFSLILESASTNQTSMYLCASSPPTGVLGFGEGSWLTVV.

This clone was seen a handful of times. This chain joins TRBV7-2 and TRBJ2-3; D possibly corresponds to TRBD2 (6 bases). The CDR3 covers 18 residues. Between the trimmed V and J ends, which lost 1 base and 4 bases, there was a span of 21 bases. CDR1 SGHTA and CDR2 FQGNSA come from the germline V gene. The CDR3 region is CASSLVSAIGGRADTQYF. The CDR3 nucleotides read TGTGCCAGCAGCTTAGTGTCAGCGATAGGAGGGCGAGCAGATACGCAGTATTTT.

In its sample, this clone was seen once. In DNA form, the CDR3 reads TGTGCCATTTCACAGGGGCCGGCCTACGAGCAGTACTTC. Translation: CAISQGPAYEQYF. This chain connects TRBV7-6 to TRBJ2-7; 7 bases line up with TRBD1. With 10 bases clipped from V and 2 bases from J, the junction kept 8 bases outside the gene matches. The germline gives CDR1 SGHVS, CDR2 FNYEAQ. There are 13 residues in the CDR3.

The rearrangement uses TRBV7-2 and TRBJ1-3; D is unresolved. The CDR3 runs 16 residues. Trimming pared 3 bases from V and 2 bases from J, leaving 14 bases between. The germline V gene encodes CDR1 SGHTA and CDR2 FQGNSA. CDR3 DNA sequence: TGTGCCAGCAGCTTTGGCTCCCCGAAAACTGGAAACACCATATATTTT. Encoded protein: CASSFGSPKTGNTIYF.